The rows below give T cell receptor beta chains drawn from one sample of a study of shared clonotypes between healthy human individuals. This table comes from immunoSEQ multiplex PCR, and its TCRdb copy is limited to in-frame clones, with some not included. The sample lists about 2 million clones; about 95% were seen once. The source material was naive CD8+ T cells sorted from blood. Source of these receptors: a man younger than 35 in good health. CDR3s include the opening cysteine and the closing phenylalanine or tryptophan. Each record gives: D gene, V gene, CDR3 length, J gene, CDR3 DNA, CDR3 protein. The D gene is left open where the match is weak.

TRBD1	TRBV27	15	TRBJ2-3	TGTGCCAGCAGCCTCGGACAGGGGGTCACAGATACGCAGTATTTT	CASSLGQGVTDTQYF
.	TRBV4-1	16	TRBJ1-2	TGCGCCAGCAGCCAAGTGGTGGGAGGGGGGAACTATGGCTACACCTTC	CASSQVVGGGNYGYTF
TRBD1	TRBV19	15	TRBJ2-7	TGTGCCAGTAGTGTCTCTGGGACAGGGTTCGACGAGCAGTACTTC	CASSVSGTGFDEQYF
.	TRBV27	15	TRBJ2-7	TGTGCCAGCAGTTTATACAGGGAGGAGAGGGACGAGCAGTACTTC	CASSLYREERDEQYF
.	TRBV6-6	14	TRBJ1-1	TGTGCCAGCACTCTAAGGGGGGACGGCACTGAAGCTTTCTTT	CASTLRGDGTEAFF
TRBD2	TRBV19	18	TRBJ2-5	TGTGCCAGTAGTTCTAGCGGGGTAGCGGGAGATCGGGGAGAGACCCAGTACTTC	CASSSSGVAGDRGETQYF
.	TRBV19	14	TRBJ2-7	TGTGCCAGTAGTATTGATGCAGAGACCTACGAGCAGTACTTC	CASSIDAETYEQYF
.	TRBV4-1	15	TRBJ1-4	TGCGCCAGCAGCCAAGTGGGGAGCTACTCGGAAAAACTGTTTTTT	CASSQVGSYSEKLFF
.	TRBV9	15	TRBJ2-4	TGTGCCAGCAGCGGTGTAGCTGACGGAAAAAACATTCAGTACTTC	CASSGVADGKNIQYF
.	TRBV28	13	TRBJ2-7	TGTGCCAGCAGCCCGACGGGGTCCTACGAGCAGTACTTC	CASSPTGSYEQYF
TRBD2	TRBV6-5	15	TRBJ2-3	TGTGCCAGCAGCCCCAGCGGGGGCGCAACAGATACGCAGTATTTT	CASSPSGGATDTQYF
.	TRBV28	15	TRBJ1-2	TGTGCCAGCAGTTCTGGACAGTACCACCCCTATGGCTACACCTTC	CASSSGQYHPYGYTF
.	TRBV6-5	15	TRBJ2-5	TGTGCCAGCAGTTACTCGGGGGGCGCGGGGGAGACCCAGTACTTC	CASSYSGGAGETQYF
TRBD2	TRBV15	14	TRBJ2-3	TGTGCCACCAGCATAGCGGGGAGCACAGATACGCAGTATTTT	CATSIAGSTDTQYF
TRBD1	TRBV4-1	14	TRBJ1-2	TGCGCCAGCAGCCTCGGACAGGCTAACTATGGCTACACCTTC	CASSLGQANYGYTF
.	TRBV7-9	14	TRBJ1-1	TGTGCCAGCAGCTTAAATCTGGAGAACACTGAAGCTTTCTTT	CASSLNLENTEAFF
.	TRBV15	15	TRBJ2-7	TGTGCCACCAGCAGAGAGAGGGGCCCTACCTACGAGCAGTACTTC	CATSRERGPTYEQYF
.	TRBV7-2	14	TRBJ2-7	TGTGCCAGCAGCTCCGATCCTGAACCTGGCGAGCAGTACTTC	CASSSDPEPGEQYF
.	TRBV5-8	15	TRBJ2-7	TGTGCCAGCAGCTTGGTAAAGGGACGGACCTACGAGCAGTACTTC	CASSLVKGRTYEQYF
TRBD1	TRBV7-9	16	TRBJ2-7	TGTGCCAGCAGCTCGGCATCGACAGGGGTGTTCTACGAGCAGTACTTC	CASSSASTGVFYEQYF
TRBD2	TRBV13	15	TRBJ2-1	TGTGCCAGCAGCTTAGAGCTAGCGGGTTACAATGAGCAGTTCTTC	CASSLELAGYNEQFF
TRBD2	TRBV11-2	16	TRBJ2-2	TGTGCCAGCAGCGACAGACTAGCGGGATACACCGGGGAGCTGTTTTTT	CASSDRLAGYTGELFF